This T cell receptor (beta chain) is drawn from a study of memory CD4+ T cells and cytomegalovirus serostatus. The CDR3 has 14 residues. Germline V gene lookup returns CDR1 MDHEN and CDR2 SYDVKM. The V end lost 5 bases, the J end lost 7 bases, and 16 bases lay between the germline ends. Data came from immunoSEQ multiplex PCR; TCRdb stores just in-frame clones and leaves some out. The sample contains approximately 92,000 clones, about 80% of which appear only once. The sort gate was single viable CD3+CD4+CD8-CD45RO+ cells for memory CD4+ T cells. The sequenced sample consisted of memory CD4+ T cells from blood. The chain employs TRBV28 and TRBJ2-3; D is perhaps TRBD2 (7 bases). The TCR was taken from an adult in good health and CMV-seropositive. This chain's CDR3 is CASSAGAFGYTQYF. The CDR3 region has the DNA TGTGCCAGCAGTGCGGGGGCCTTCGGGTATACGCAGTATTTT.